The source of this T cell receptor (beta chain) is a study of blood T cell repertoires in COVID-19. Study information: COVID-19 samples from acute and convalescent phases originated in the United States, Italy and Spain. The cDNA or gDNA used as material had been derived from T cells, B-cell-depleted T cells, or PBMCs.

Authors' data handling: Reference gene primer amplification in the assay estimated nucleated cell counts. This table comes from immunoSEQ multiplex PCR, and its TCRdb copy is limited to in-frame clones, with some not included. Clonal size and the V and J genes are those of that table, whereas D and trimming came from the DNA. The data show tens of thousands of clones, with about four fifths seen just once and 13% held by the top ten. Seattle enrolled patients during active infection and tracked them longitudinally. The CDR3 runs to 15 residues. CDR1 is LNHDA, CDR2 SQIVND, per germline (reference sequence). V lost 7 bases and J 2 bases, leaving 17 bases between the germline ends.

The sequence was obtained from a man aged 50 or older with COVID-19, enrolled during active disease. The V and J genes are TRBV19 and TRBJ1-2; TRBD1 is a possible D gene (5 bases). The sample taken for sequencing was peripheral blood. CDR3 sequence reads: CASITDSMLNYGYTF. As DNA, the CDR3 is TGTGCCAGTATCACCGACAGCATGCTCAACTATGGCTACACCTTC.